This T cell receptor (beta chain) was sequenced for a study of T-cell reconstitution after alpha-beta-depleted transplantation in children. The sample holds a few counts of this clonotype. Its antigen is unidentified. Study-wide findings and caveats: Several hundred graft clones that had expanded were reportedly the source of alpha-beta T cells about two months after transplant.

Molecular barcoding with unique molecular identifiers was used for the TCRbeta library. TCRdb reprocessed the PCR reads via MiXCR and lists one record per CDR3 protein. Of a few hundred thousand distinct CDR3 sequences detected, 27% appear once; the ten largest clones hold about a third. V dropped 5 bases and J dropped 6 bases, with 8 bases sitting between them. CDR1 and CDR2 (germline): MNHEY, SVGEGT. The CDR3 has 12 residues. The material sequenced was PBMCs, taken before TCRalphabeta/CD19-depleted stem cell transplant. The TCR comes from a boy under two years old with Wiskott-Aldrich syndrome, due to receive a stem cell transplant. The chain carries TRBV6-2 or TRBV6-3 and TRBJ1-5, with D unclear. The CDR3 protein is CASSTVLQPQHF. For the CDR3, the DNA is TGTGCCAGCAGTACCGTCCTTCAGCCCCAGCATTTT.